Given below is one TCR beta chain in context. Its antigen remains unknown. This sample is drawn from a study of T cell repertoires in cytomegalovirus infection. Study overall: Selection of CMV epitopes for the study included recently identified HLA-C-restricted and well-studied HLA-B-restricted ones.

Using its own MiXCR run on the reads, TCRdb lists one record per CDR3 protein. The top ten clones hold around an eighth of a sample with some 940,000 distinct CDR3 sequences, roughly a third of them seen once. The CDR3 runs 13 residues. Trimming cost V 4 bases and J 8 bases, with 14 bases left between them. Looked up from germline, CDR1 is MGHDK and CDR2 is SYGVNS. The origin of this receptor is a human donor in good health (CMV status not recorded). Some clones in this sample may be carry-over from other donors' samples. The specimen comprised cultured CD8+ T cells from PBMCs, sampled from culture after CMV antigen stimulation. The V call is TRBV25-1, the J call TRBJ1-1; a weak D match, TRBD1 (5 bases). CDR3 loop: CASSVGQGVEAFF. In DNA form, the CDR3 reads TGTGCCAGCAGTGTCGGACAAGGGGTAGAAGCTTTCTTT.